The clone carrying this T cell receptor beta chain was recorded a few times. Its specificity is not known. The sample comes from a study of blood T cells in healthy people across ages. Whole-study findings and limits: Naive CD4+ cell counts and diversity both ran higher in long-lived than in aged donors.

Each donor gave around 9.3 milliliters of peripheral blood. This CDR3 has 16 residues. Germline V lookup: CDR1 SQVTM, CDR2 ANQGSEA. Trimming removed 1 base from V and 4 bases from J; junction bases left unmatched: 7. Using a J-beta primer mix together with a sample-barcoded 5' primer, a second PCR was run for roughly 6 to 12 cycles. Tagging of each cDNA molecule was performed by a template-switch adaptor with 12 random nucleotides. TCRdb re-called the 5' RACE reads through MiXCR, storing one row per CDR3 protein. The repertoire holds 550,000 to 600,000 distinct CDR3 sequences, with roughly 48% as singletons.

This sequence joins TRBV29-1 and TRBJ2-1; 10 nucleotides agree with TRBD2. This TCR was recovered from an elderly man in good health. Sequencing input: blood. This CDR3 is CSVEVGTSASYNEQFF. The CDR3 DNA reads TGCAGCGTTGAAGTGGGGACTAGCGCGAGTTACAATGAGCAGTTCTTC.